Sequencing of this TCR beta chain was carried out in a study of T cell responses to AZD1222 COVID-19 vaccine. Trimming cost V 5 bases and J 2 bases, with 13 bases left between them. Germline CDR1 is LNHDA and CDR2 is SQIVND (reference sequence). CDR3 length: 16 residues. About this clone: Its target is unknown.

TCRdb keeps only in-frame clones here, not all; method: immunoSEQ multiplex PCR. The table records 90,000 to 150,000 clones, roughly 87% of them present only once. The study, taken as a whole, reports: As reported, nearly half of all spike-specific TCRs target variant regions that are unmutated. Donors were mostly white British, more females; clonal diversity possibly underestimated. Distributed over spike, vaccine-associated CD4 TCRs predominated at 160-218 and 743-854.

V usage is TRBV19 and J usage is TRBJ2-6; D tentatively reads TRBD1 or TRBD2 (5 bases each). The sequence came from an adult in good health. Sequencing was performed on peripheral blood, taken on day 0 of AZD1222 vaccination. This CDR3 reads CASSPTGTPGANVLTF. The CDR3 DNA sequence: TGTGCCAGTAGTCCGACCGGGACGCCTGGGGCCAACGTCCTGACTTTC.